This T cell receptor (beta chain) emerged from a study of shared clonotypes between healthy human individuals. Study-level information: For every donor, three CD4 naive, three CD4 memory, two CD8 naive and one CD8 memory plates were used. Study-wide findings and caveats: Clonotypes shared by all four sorted-subset donors had higher generation probabilities than non-shared clonotypes.

Germline-derived CDR1 and CDR2 are MGHRA and YSYEKL. This CDR3 has 14 residues. V lost 4 bases and J 5 bases, leaving 13 bases between the germline ends. Measured with immunoSEQ multiplex PCR; TCRdb has only the in-frame clones, and not every one. The table includes about 1.9 million clones, roughly 93% detected once. CD8 cells classed as naive were CD45RO-negative and positively selected for CCR7, excluding terminally differentiated effector memory CD45RA+ cells. As concerns this clone: Its antigen is undetermined.

This sequence joins TRBV4-1 and TRBJ2-3, with TRBD1 as a possible D gene (6 bases). Sequences were obtained from naive CD8+ T cells from PBMCs. The clonotype originates from a man between 18 and 29 years old in good health. Some clones in this sample may be carry-over from other donors' samples. In nucleotides, the CDR3 is TGCGCCAGCAGCCGCGGGCAGGGACAAGATACGCAGTATTTT. This translates into CASSRGQGQDTQYF.